Shown below are 10 T cell receptor beta chains from a single sample sequenced in a study of beta chain features in type 1 diabetes. Study-wide results and limits: There was a moderate but significant shortening of TCRB CDR3s in all four CD4+ subsets of Type 1 diabetes patients.

Which antigens these TCRs recognize remains unknown. Sequencing targeted expressed TCRB transcripts, as all isolated RNA had been reverse transcribed. Measured with immunoSEQ multiplex PCR; TCRdb has only the in-frame clones, and not every one. The table has roughly 260,000 clones, approximately 10% seen once. Sample: naive CD4+ T cells from blood. Source of these receptors: a man between 25 and 39 years old with type 1 diabetes.

This clone was seen a handful of times. The chain couples TRBV30 to TRBJ1-5; TRBD1 matches at 8 bases. This CDR3 has 13 residues. V was clipped by 5 bases and J by 4 bases; unmatched bases: 4. The germline V gene has CDR1 GTSNPN and CDR2 SVGIG (reference sequence). CDR3 in amino acids: CAWERDRNQPQHF. As DNA, the CDR3 is TGTGCCTGGGAGCGGGACAGGAATCAGCCCCAGCATTTT.

The chain couples TRBV5-4 to TRBJ2-3; no reliable D call. The CDR3 runs to 12 residues. With 7 bases removed from V and 6 bases from J, the gap between germline ends came to 12 bases. CDR1 and CDR2 from the germline V gene are SGHNT and YYREEE (reference sequence). CDR3 in amino acids: CASATNWDTQYF. CDR3 in DNA: TGTGCCAGCGCTACGAATTGGGATACGCAGTATTTT.

The V and J genes are TRBV5-4 and TRBJ2-2, with TRBD2 matching over 10 bases. The CDR3 sequence is 17 residues long. The junction had 4 bases not matched to a gene; V was cut back by 0 bases and J by 2 bases. Germline CDR1 reads SGHNT; CDR2 reads YYREEE (reference sequence). Here the CDR3 reads CASSLDLAGANTGELFF. The CDR3 DNA follows: TGTGCCAGCAGCTTGGACCTAGCGGGGGCCAACACCGGGGAGCTGTTTTTT.

This clone was observed a handful of times. The genes are TRBV7-9 and TRBJ1-5, with TRBD1 matching 8 bases. CDR3 length: 15 amino acids. V gave up 5 bases and J gave up 7 bases; unmatched junction bases: 10. The germline CDR1 and CDR2 sequences are SEHNR and FQNEAQ (reference sequence). CDR3: CASSPGQGYRQPQHF. The CDR3 region has the DNA TGTGCCAGCAGCCCTGGACAGGGCTACAGACAGCCCCAGCATTTT.

This clone was picked up a small number of times. The rearrangement joins TRBV4-2 to TRBJ2-2; D gene unclear. The CDR3 extends over 16 amino acids. Trimming cost V 0 bases and J 4 bases, with 12 bases left between them. Looked up from germline, CDR1 is LGHNA and CDR2 is YNFKEQ. The CDR3 sequence is CASSQEKSVSTGELFF. CDR3 nucleotide sequence: TGTGCCAGCAGCCAAGAAAAGTCTGTTAGCACCGGGGAGCTGTTTTTT.

The chain recombines TRBV10-3 with TRBJ1-2; perhaps TRBD1 as D (5 bases). V gave up 7 bases and J gave up 6 bases, with 15 bases separating them. This CDR3 spans 13 amino acids. Germline V lookup: CDR1 ENHRY, CDR2 SYGVKD. CDR3 sequence reads: CAITSRALNGYTF. The CDR3 nucleotides read TGTGCCATCACAAGCAGGGCCTTGAATGGCTACACCTTC.

The chain carries TRBV7-3 and TRBJ2-1, with TRBD2 identical over 9 bases. This CDR3 contains 15 residues. The trim removed 9 bases at V and 7 bases at J, leaving 13 bases unmatched. CDR1 and CDR2 from the germline V gene are SGHTA and FQGTGA. CDR3: CASNLELAGSNEQFF. Written as DNA, the CDR3 is TGTGCCAGTAATCTGGAGCTAGCGGGGTCGAATGAGCAGTTCTTC. Looking up the rest from reference TRBV7-3 and TRBJ2-1 gives the full variable domain: GAGVSQTPSNKVTEKGKYVELRCDPISGHTALYWYRQSLGQGPEFLIYFQGTGAADDSGLPNDRFFAVRPEGSVSTLKIQRTERGDSAVYLCASNLELAGSNEQFFGPGTRLTVL.

The chain joins TRBV10-3 to TRBJ2-5; tentatively, D is TRBD2 (6 bases). The CDR3 spans 13 residues. V lost 6 bases to trimming and J lost 5 bases, with 13 bases between them. Germline V gives CDR1 ENHRY, CDR2 SYGVKD. The CDR3 spells CAISPSDSETQYF. As DNA, the CDR3 is TGTGCCATCAGCCCTAGCGACTCGGAGACCCAGTACTTC.

The chain is built from TRBV30 and TRBJ1-6; the D gene is possibly TRBD1 (6 bases). CDR1 and CDR2 from the germline V gene are GTSNPN and SVGIG (reference sequence). V lost 2 bases, J lost 7 bases, and 9 bases lay in between. This CDR3 is 13 amino acids long. CDR3 nucleotide sequence: TGTGCCTGGAGTCTACAGGGAAATTCACCCCTCCACTTT. It yields the protein CAWSLQGNSPLHF.

This clone occurred a few times. This chain links TRBV6-6 with TRBJ2-7; D may be TRBD2 (7 bases). Germline values: CDR1 MNHNY, CDR2 SVGAGI (reference sequence). The length of the CDR3 is 13 residues. V lost 8 bases and J 2 bases, leaving 13 bases between the germline ends. The CDR3 DNA sequence: TGTGCCAGCGGGGCGGGGGCCACCTACGAGCAGTACTTC. Translation: CASGAGATYEQYF.